What follows are 28 T cell receptor beta chains derived from one specimen sequenced in a study of T cell repertoires in cytomegalovirus infection. TCRdb ran MiXCR on the reads and lists one entry per CDR3 protein. The profile shows about 530,000 distinct CDR3 sequences, about 26% of them singletons. The sample taken for sequencing was PBMCs. The origin of the receptors is a human donor in good health (CMV status not recorded). Some clones in this sample may be carry-over from other donors' samples.

This clonotype was seen ten or more times. The chain joins TRBV7-9 to TRBJ1-1; 8 bases agree with TRBD1. The germline V gene has CDR1 SEHNR and CDR2 FQNEAQ (reference sequence). Unmatched junction bases numbered 9, after V lost 4 bases and J lost 2 bases. CDR3 length: 16 amino acids. In nucleotides, the CDR3 is TGTGCCAGCAGCTCGGCAGGACAGGGCTTCAACACTGAAGCTTTCTTT. It yields the protein CASSSAGQGFNTEAFF. Full variable domain (remainder filled in from reference TRBV7-9 and TRBJ1-1): DTGVSQNPRHKITKRGQNVTFRCDPISEHNRLYWYRQTLGQGPEFLTYFQNEAQLEKSRLLSDRFSAERPKGSFSTLEIQRTEQGDSAMYLCASSSAGQGFNTEAFFGQGTRLTVV.

V and J are TRBV19 and TRBJ2-1; TRBD1 is a possible D gene (6 bases). Germline CDR1 is LNHDA and CDR2 is SQIVND (reference sequence). The CDR3 is made up of 15 amino acids. V shed 7 bases and J shed 2 bases, with 15 bases lying between them. CDR3 amino acids: CASNEQGSAYNEQFF. DNA of the CDR3: TGTGCCAGTAACGAACAGGGATCGGCCTACAATGAGCAGTTCTTC. The whole variable domain, filled in from reference TRBV19 and TRBJ2-1, reads DGGITQSPKYLFRKEGQNVTLSCEQNLNHDAMYWYRQDPGQGLRLIYYSQIVNDFQKGDIAEGYSVSREKKESFPLTVTSAQKNPTAFYLCASNEQGSAYNEQFFGPGTRLTVL.

In its sample, this clonotype was seen many times. This sequence joins TRBV7-8 and TRBJ1-1; possibly TRBD1 for D (6 bases). The CDR3 sequence is 16 residues long. Germline V gene sequence: CDR1 SGHVS, CDR2 FQNEAQ. V gave up 4 bases and J gave up 7 bases, with 22 bases separating them. The chain's CDR3 is CASSSQWGGAQIEAFF. The CDR3 nucleotides are TGTGCCAGCAGCTCCCAATGGGGGGGGGCGCAAATTGAAGCTTTCTTT.

The chain employs TRBV19 and TRBJ1-5, with 8 bases lining up with TRBD1. The germline CDR1 and CDR2 sequences are LNHDA and SQIVND (reference sequence). CDR3 length: 17 residues. V was clipped by 4 bases and J by 4 bases; unmatched bases: 12. The CDR3 bases are TGTGCCAGTAGTAGAGGACAGGGTTGGGGTCCTAATCAGCCCCAGCATTTT. It translates to CASSRGQGWGPNQPQHF.

This clonotype was detected only a few times. The J gene is TRBJ1-4, the V gene TRBV4-3; no definite D call. Germline V gene sequence: CDR1 LGHNA, CDR2 YSLEER. The CDR3 contains 15 residues. With 0 bases removed from V and 6 bases from J, the gap between germline ends came to 11 bases. The CDR3 reads CASSQEPGLDEKLFF. In DNA, the CDR3 is TGCGCCAGCAGCCAAGAACCGGGGTTAGATGAAAAACTGTTTTTT.

In this sample, this clonotype turned up a few times. The chain uses TRBV29-1 and TRBJ2-1; 11 positions agree with TRBD1. V was clipped by 7 bases and J by 12 bases; unmatched bases: 11. This CDR3 comprises 13 residues. Germline-derived CDR1 and CDR2 are SQVTM and ANQGSEA. The CDR3 DNA is TGCAGCGGGGACAGGGGGACCCAGGCCGGGCAGTTCTTC. Translating it yields CSGDRGTQAGQFF.

CDR3 nucleotide sequence: TGTGCCAGCAGGGTCCTAGCGGGAGGGCTTGGCACCGGGGAGCTGTTTTTT. Its translation is CASRVLAGGLGTGELFF. The rearrangement joins TRBV28 to TRBJ2-2; 12 bases match TRBD2. This CDR3 spans 17 amino acids. Germline values: CDR1 MDHEN, CDR2 SYDVKM. V shed 6 bases and J 4 bases; nucleotides not matched to a gene: 9.

This chain joins TRBV5-1 and TRBJ2-1; TRBD2 aligns across 7 bases. V lost 6 bases and J lost 0; bases outside the gene matches: 6. This CDR3 is 15 amino acids long. Germline V CDR1 and CDR2: SGHRS, YFSETQ. CDR3 protein: CASNSGGSSYNEQFF. The CDR3 DNA sequence: TGCGCCAGCAACTCCGGCGGGAGCTCCTACAATGAGCAGTTCTTC.

The rearrangement links TRBV20-1 to TRBJ2-3; 7 bases fit TRBD2. Looked up from germline, CDR1 is DFQATT and CDR2 is SNEGSKA (reference sequence). V shed 2 bases, J shed 6 bases, and the junction held 26 bases outside the gene matches. This CDR3 contains 20 residues. CDR3: CSARPGAGTTWSDRRDTQYF. Written as DNA, the CDR3 is TGCAGTGCTAGACCGGGAGCGGGAACTACGTGGTCCGACCGTCGGGATACGCAGTATTTT.

The chain uses TRBV13 and TRBJ1-2, with 8 bases aligning to TRBD1. J was trimmed by 3 bases and V by 4 bases; bases with no gene match: 7. Germline CDR1 reads PRHDT; CDR2 reads FYEKMQ (reference sequence). CDR3 size: 15 residues. The DNA for the CDR3 is TGTGCCAGCAGCTCCGGGGGACAGGAACACTATGGCTACACCTTC. Translated, it gives CASSSGGQEHYGYTF.

In DNA form, the CDR3 reads TGTGCCACCAGTGATCAGGCTGGTCGTCAGCCCCAGCATTTT. As protein: CATSDQAGRQPQHF. This chain links TRBV24-1 with TRBJ1-5; D not certain. The V end was cut by 3 bases, the J end by 6 bases, with 11 bases between. Germline loops: CDR1 KGHDR, CDR2 SFDVKD. There are 14 residues in the CDR3.

The CDR3 sequence is CASRKTSLTGELFF. The DNA for the CDR3 is TGTGCCAGCAGGAAGACTAGCCTTACCGGGGAGCTGTTTTTT. The chain recombines TRBV2 with TRBJ2-2; 7 bases map to TRBD2. The CDR3 is 14 residues long. Germline V gene sequence: CDR1 SNHLY, CDR2 FYNNEI. V was clipped by 6 bases and J by 5 bases; unmatched bases: 6.

The chain uses TRBV7-2 and TRBJ2-1, with D perhaps TRBD1 (6 bases). Germline loops: CDR1 SGHTA, CDR2 FQGNSA. The CDR3 length is 12 residues. The germline V and J ends were trimmed by 5 bases and 8 bases, with 10 bases remaining between them. CDR3 sequence reads: CASSEQGYEQFF. The CDR3 nucleotides are TGTGCCAGCAGCGAACAGGGTTATGAGCAGTTCTTC.

This clonotype was observed a few times. The chain employs TRBV29-1 and TRBJ1-2; TRBD1 matches at 10 bases. The V segment lost 3 bases and the J segment 8 bases; nucleotides outside the gene matches: 9. The CDR3 sequence is 14 residues long. The germline V gene has CDR1 SQVTM and CDR2 ANQGSEA. CDR3 bases: TGCAGCGTTGACCCGACAGGGGGCTCGGAAGGCTACACCTTC. As protein: CSVDPTGGSEGYTF. Full variable domain (missing parts from reference TRBV29-1 and TRBJ1-2): SAVISQKPSRDICQRGTSLTIQCQVDSQVTMMFWYRQQPGQSLTLIATANQGSEATYESGFVIDKFPISRPNLTFSTLTVSNMSPEDSSIYLCSVDPTGGSEGYTFGSGTRLTVV.

This chain joins TRBV4-3 and TRBJ1-2, with 7 bases that match TRBD1. In germline, CDR1 is LGHNA, CDR2 YSLEER. The length of the CDR3 is 14 residues. Germline trimming cut 4 bases from V and 4 bases from J; bases unmatched to any gene: 6. CDR3 loop: CASSLDRDSYGYTF. The CDR3 coding sequence is TGCGCCAGCAGCCTAGACCGGGACAGCTATGGCTACACCTTC.

The V call is TRBV4-2, the J call TRBJ2-5; 11 positions agree with TRBD2. The V segment lost 1 base and the J segment 2 bases; nucleotides outside the gene matches: 6. Germline V gives CDR1 LGHNA, CDR2 YNFKEQ. CDR3 length: 17 amino acids. In DNA form, the CDR3 reads TGTGCCAGCAGCCAAGTAGGGGGACTAGCGGCACAAGAGACCCAGTACTTC. Translated, it gives CASSQVGGLAAQETQYF.

In its sample, this clonotype was seen a few times. The gene calls are TRBV6-2 or TRBV6-3 and TRBJ1-6; no definite D call. Between the trimmed V and J ends, which lost 6 bases and 5 bases, there was a span of 8 bases. Looked up from germline, CDR1 is MNHEY and CDR2 is SVGEGT. This CDR3 has 13 amino acids. CDR3 nucleotides: TGTGCCAGCAGACAAAGGAATAATTCACCCCTCCACTTT. Translated, it gives CASRQRNNSPLHF.

This clonotype has ten or more counts. The chain is built from TRBV7-8 and TRBJ2-1, with 9 bases identical to TRBD1. V trimming: 4 bases; J trimming: 3 bases; junction bases outside the gene matches: 7. Per germline, CDR1 SGHVS and CDR2 FQNEAQ. The CDR3 totals 16 residues. The CDR3 here is CASSWGRGQGYNEQFF. As DNA, the CDR3 is TGTGCCAGCAGCTGGGGTCGGGGACAGGGCTACAATGAGCAGTTCTTC. Full variable domain (outside the CDR3, taken from reference TRBV7-8 and TRBJ2-1): GAGVSQSPRYKVAKRGQDVALRCDPISGHVSLFWYQQALGQGPEFLTYFQNEAQLDKSGLPSDRFFAERPEGSVSTLKIQRTQQEDSAVYLCASSWGRGQGYNEQFFGPGTRLTVL.

Only a few counts were recorded for this clonotype. The chain has TRBV12-3 or TRBV12-4 and TRBJ2-5; D may match TRBD1 or TRBD2 (5 bases each). Trimming stripped 7 bases from V and 1 base from J, with 16 bases between. The CDR3 is made up of 15 amino acids. The CDR3 region has the DNA TGTGCCAGCACTCCTCGGGGCGGGCCCCAAGAGACCCAGTACTTC. This encodes CASTPRGGPQETQYF.

The table lists this clonotype with many counts. This chain uses TRBV7-3 with TRBJ2-3; 10 positions agree with TRBD2. The CDR3 has 15 residues. Looked up from germline, CDR1 is SGHTA and CDR2 is FQGTGA. Trimming cost V 5 bases and J 0 bases; bases outside gene matches: 2. The CDR3: CASSELAGSTDTQYF. As DNA, the CDR3 is TGTGCCAGCAGCGAACTAGCGGGAAGCACAGATACGCAGTATTTT.

This chain uses TRBV6-5 with TRBJ2-5, with D perhaps TRBD1 (7 bases). This CDR3 spans 17 amino acids. Germline-derived CDR1 and CDR2 are MNHEY and SVGAGI. Deletions cut 5 bases from V and 9 bases from J, with 28 bases between. CDR3: CASSENFGSTGALSQYF. The CDR3, as DNA: TGTGCCAGCAGTGAAAACTTCGGGAGCACAGGGGCTCTTTCCCAGTACTTC.

The table lists this clonotype with a few counts. The chain is built from TRBV7-2 and TRBJ2-5, with TRBD2 as a possible D gene (5 bases). Trimming stripped 3 bases from V and 5 bases from J, with 22 bases between. Germline V lookup: CDR1 SGHTA, CDR2 FQGNSA. The CDR3 covers 17 residues. The CDR3 is CASSFSALRSVGETQYF. DNA for the CDR3: TGTGCCAGCAGCTTTAGCGCTCTTCGGAGCGTCGGGGAGACCCAGTACTTC.

This clonotype occurred a few times. This CDR3 is CAIRDGATEAFF. CDR3 nucleotides: TGTGCCATCAGGGACGGAGCCACTGAAGCTTTCTTT. V gene TRBV10-3 combines with J gene TRBJ1-1; D ambiguous. This CDR3 is built from 12 residues. Trimming cost V 6 bases and J 4 bases, with 9 bases left between them. The germline V gene has CDR1 ENHRY and CDR2 SYGVKD.

The rearrangement links TRBV11-2 to TRBJ2-4, with a weak D call TRBD1 (5 bases). This CDR3 region has 15 residues. CDR1 is SGHAT, CDR2 FQNNGV, per germline. With 5 bases removed from V and 0 bases from J, the gap between germline ends came to 11 bases. CDR3 nucleotide sequence: TGTGCCAGCAGCCGGACATTCTTAGCCAAAAACATTCAGTACTTC. It translates to CASSRTFLAKNIQYF.

This clonotype was seen at least ten times. The chain employs TRBV7-2 and TRBJ2-3; D not resolved. CDR3 length: 13 residues. Germline CDR1 is SGHTA and CDR2 is FQGNSA. The V and J ends lost 1 base and 2 bases respectively, with 4 bases between them. In DNA, the CDR3 is TGTGCCAGCAGCTTAGTATTCACAGATACGCAGTATTTT. It encodes CASSLVFTDTQYF.

This clonotype was seen a few times. CDR3 nucleotide sequence: TGTGCCAGCAGGGACTACAGCTCTGGGGCCAACGTCCTGACTTTC. It yields the protein CASRDYSSGANVLTF. The rearrangement uses TRBV2 and TRBJ2-6; possibly TRBD2 for D (6 bases). Deletions cut 6 bases from V and 0 bases from J, with 9 bases between. The CDR3 has 15 amino acids. CDR1 is SNHLY and CDR2 is FYNNEI in the germline V gene.

V usage is TRBV20-1 and J usage is TRBJ2-7; weak D call: TRBD2 (5 bases). The germline V and J ends were trimmed by 0 bases and 4 bases, with 13 bases remaining between them. The CDR3 has 14 residues. Germline lookup yields CDR1 DFQATT and CDR2 SNEGSKA (reference sequence). CDR3 sequence: CSARDRGRGYEQYF. CDR3 sequence (DNA): TGCAGTGCTAGAGATCGTGGGAGAGGGTACGAGCAGTACTTC.

In this sample, this clonotype turned up a few times. The rearrangement uses TRBV6-1 and TRBJ1-1; 7 nucleotides agree with TRBD1. The ends lost 7 bases at V and 4 bases at J; junction bases unmatched: 6. The CDR3 is made up of 13 amino acids. Germline V gene lookup returns CDR1 MNHNS and CDR2 SASEGT. Here the CDR3 reads CASINRGGTEAFF. The CDR3 nucleotides are TGTGCCAGCATTAACAGGGGAGGCACTGAAGCTTTCTTT.